This T cell receptor beta chain was documented in a study of monozygotic twins with inflammatory bowel disease. As to this clonotype: No antigen is known for it.

Study conclusions and caveats: The sharing of clonotypes with others was lower in IBD patients than in healthy twins, especially with disease activity.

TCRdb reprocessed the 5' RACE reads and reports one entry per CDR3 protein, with no DNA. In all, the sample yields 310,000 or so distinct CDR3 sequences. CDR3 length: 17 amino acids. Germline V lookup: CDR1 SGHTA, CDR2 FQGTGA. This TCR was sampled from a human donor with ulcerative colitis or Crohn's disease, or a healthy co-twin of an affected twin (not recorded which). The chain combines TRBV7-3 with TRBJ2-1; TCRdb calls TRBD2, which cannot be checked without DNA. The sequenced material came from blood. CDR3 region: CASSPTSGRSSYNEQFF.